This TCR beta chain was captured in a study of cytomegalovirus exposure and HLA in healthy donors. General study results and limits: Across donors, presence/absence analyses took sequencing depth to be roughly uniform.

Comments on this clone: Its antigen is unidentified.

Vbeta (60) and Jbeta (13) primers were used in the PCR. Only in-frame clones appear in the TCRdb table, and some are missing; sequencing was by immunoSEQ multiplex PCR. The sample has under 200,000 clones, 60% to 80% seen once. The TCR sequence derives from a man aged 55 to 70 in good health and CMV-seronegative. The sample consisted of PBMCs.

This CDR3 reads CASSRYNRQGPTQYF. Here the CDR3 DNA reads TGTGCCAGCAGCCGATACAATCGACAGGGGCCGACCCAGTACTTC. The gene calls are TRBV7-6 and TRBJ2-5; 8 bases agree with TRBD1. CDR3 size: 15 residues. The germline V gene encodes CDR1 SGHVS and CDR2 FNYEAQ. V was pared by 5 bases and J by 7 bases, with 12 bases of the junction left unmatched.